The entry below describes one T cell receptor (beta chain). This specimen comes from a study of blood T cell repertoires in COVID-19. Whole-study context: Both acute and convalescent COVID-19 samples were obtained from the United States, Italy and Spain. Sources were T cells, B-cell-depleted T cells, or PBMCs; the material itself was cDNA or gDNA.

Per the authors' pipeline: Nucleated cell number was recorded as an estimate derived from reference gene primer amplification. The data were produced by immunoSEQ multiplex PCR, yet TCRdb's version contains in-frame clones alone and is incomplete. V, J and clone size were drawn from that table, and D and trimming were deduced from the DNA. The sample lists 55,000 to 70,000 clones, 79% occurring once. V was clipped by 4 bases and J by 0 bases; unmatched bases: 11. Germline V lookup: CDR1 SGHTA, CDR2 FQGNSA. This CDR3 contains 19 residues. Material: peripheral blood. The chain has TRBV7-2 and TRBJ2-3; 12 positions match TRBD2. This receptor was identified in a man aged 60 to 75 with acute or convalescent COVID-19. In DNA form, the CDR3 reads TGTGCCAGCAGCTCTCGACTAGCGGGGGCCCGAACTAGCACAGATACGCAGTATTTT. Its protein is CASSSRLAGARTSTDTQYF.